The 5 T cell receptor beta chains presented below share a single source sample, sequenced in a study of CXCR3-negative and CXCR3-positive naive CD8 T cells. Study-level results: The study found more hydrophobic TRB CDR3s in CXCR3-positive naive cells than in CXCR3-negative naive cells.

The method, 5' RACE with UMI labels, was used to prepare the TRB cDNA libraries. Using the 5' RACE reads, TCRdb records one entry per CDR3 protein without DNA. Found here are about 92,000 distinct CDR3 sequences; the top ten clones hold roughly 0.89%. Their specific antigens are unknown. Sequenced sample: naive CXCR3+ CD8+ T cells from blood. Subset noted: CD45RO-CCR7+CD27+CD95- naive CD8+ T cells expressing CXCR3 (TNR3+). Every receptor here comes from a human donor in good health. Some clones in this sample may be carry-over from other donors' samples.

This rearrangement joins TRBV28 to TRBJ2-7; TCRdb's D call of TRBD1 is untestable without DNA. The CDR3 runs to 14 residues. Looked up from germline, CDR1 is MDHEN and CDR2 is SYDVKM. CDR3 residues: CASSFWTGAYEQYF.

This chain links TRBV6-6 with TRBJ2-2. Germline loops: CDR1 MNHNY, CDR2 SVGAGI (reference sequence). This CDR3 spans 17 amino acids. CDR3 loop: CASSLLGAIANTGELFF.

The V call is TRBV9, the J call TRBJ1-2; the TCRdb call, TRBD1, lacks DNA for checking. The CDR3 extends over 13 amino acids. The germline gives CDR1 SGDLS, CDR2 YYNGEE. This chain's CDR3 is CASRNTGNYGYTF.

The V and J genes are TRBV4-3 and TRBJ2-7; TCRdb designates TRBD1, a call that cannot be tested without DNA. Germline-derived CDR1 and CDR2 are LGHNA and YSLEER. CDR3 length equals 15 residues. The CDR3 region is CASSQGVDPGYEQYF.

V gene TRBV4-1 combines with J gene TRBJ2-5; the D call from TCRdb, TRBD2, cannot be confirmed without DNA. The CDR3 spans 17 residues. Germline V gene sequence: CDR1 MGHRA, CDR2 YSYEKL. The CDR3 is CASSQEGGLAEQETQYF.